This T cell receptor beta chain appears in the sequencing data of a study of shared clonotypes between healthy human individuals. Overall study context: Donors were two women and a few men aged 18 to 49.

General study points: Memory subsets generally showed lower estimated richness than naive subsets. The study drew on few donors, limiting represented genetic and exposure-history diversity.

The CDR3 covers 20 residues. The germline V gene encodes CDR1 MRHNA and CDR2 SNTAGT. Unmatched junction bases numbered 16, after V lost 0 bases and J lost 0 bases. Data came from immunoSEQ multiplex PCR; TCRdb stores just in-frame clones and leaves some out. The sample lists about 2.1 million clones; around 93% were seen once. Concerning this clone: What it recognizes is unknown.

It was CD45RO-negative cells, positively selected for CCR7, that made up naive CD8 cells, with terminally differentiated effector memory CD45RA+ cells excluded. The chain recombines TRBV6-4 with TRBJ2-7, with 8 nucleotides matching TRBD1. Sequencing was done on a sample of naive CD8+ T cells from PBMCs. This sequence was found in a man aged 18 to 35 in good health. Some clones in this sample may be carry-over from other donors' samples. The CDR3 is CASSDSTSGQGWTGSYEQYF. The DNA for the CDR3 is TGTGCCAGCAGTGACTCCACCTCAGGACAGGGTTGGACGGGCTCCTACGAGCAGTACTTC.